The clone carrying this TCR beta chain was counted between two and nine times. Its antigen is not known. This entry belongs to a study of CD8+CD57+ T cells in acquired aplastic anemia. On the study more broadly: DNA per sorted CD4+ or CD8+ sample ranged about 0.2 to 27.4 ug, averaging roughly 3.5 ug. Healthy CD8+ samples averaged approximately 11 million reads.

V was clipped by 1 base and J by 8 bases; unmatched bases: 5. This CDR3 has 15 residues. Germline V gene data show CDR1 as LNHNV and CDR2 as YYDKDF (reference sequence). TCR beta VDJ and CDR3 were profiled, and genomic DNA was the template. Each CDR3 protein gets one entry after TCRdb re-called the reads with MiXCR. The sample has about 210,000 distinct CDR3 sequences; 61% are singletons. Overall study results and limits: Statistical testing detected no significant gap in CD8+ Simpson's diversity between patients and controls. Patients and controls shared roughly 28 CD8+ CDR3 sequences, which appeared highly expressed in patients and within their immunodominant clones.

The chain links TRBV15 to TRBJ2-1; 10 bases fit TRBD2. The sequence was obtained from a human donor in good health. The sample was sorted CD4+, CD8+, or CD8+CD57+ T cells (not recorded which) from PBMCs. CDR3 amino acids: CATSRASGGGYEQFF. The CDR3 coding sequence is TGTGCCACCAGCAGAGCTAGCGGGGGTGGGTATGAGCAGTTCTTC.